The 7 T cell receptor beta chains below were found in one sample sequenced in a study of Tregs in tolerant kidney transplant recipients. TCRdb's table, derived via immunoSEQ multiplex PCR, lists solely in-frame clones and lacks some. In the table there are under 95,000 clones, approximately 90% of which are singletons. The specimen was Tregs from blood, collected before the transplant. Receptor source: a human donor who received a combined kidney and bone marrow transplant.

The chain recombines TRBV5-1 with TRBJ2-5; 9 nucleotides line up with TRBD2. CDR1 and CDR2 from the germline V gene are SGHRS and YFSETQ. This CDR3 has 15 residues. V dropped 5 bases and J dropped 2; count of bases not matched to a gene: 7. CDR3 sequence reads: CASSTGLALQETQYF. CDR3 DNA sequence: TGCGCCAGCAGTACTGGACTAGCGCTTCAAGAGACCCAGTACTTC.

The rearrangement joins TRBV4-1 to TRBJ2-3; 7 positions agree with TRBD2. With 4 bases clipped from V and 5 bases from J, the junction kept 12 bases outside the gene matches. In germline, CDR1 is MGHRA, CDR2 YSYEKL. This CDR3 comprises 16 residues. The CDR3 is CASSPHGAGAGDTQYF. The CDR3 region has the DNA TGCGCCAGCAGCCCCCACGGGGCGGGAGCGGGAGATACGCAGTATTTT.

The chain employs TRBV30 and TRBJ1-1, with D possibly being TRBD1 (6 bases). Germline V lookup: CDR1 GTSNPN, CDR2 SVGIG (reference sequence). The CDR3 sequence is 13 residues long. The V and J ends lost 3 bases and 7 bases respectively, with 15 bases between them. CDR3 nucleotide sequence: TGTGCCTGGAGCGGGACAAACGGGCTTGAAGCTTTCTTT. Protein product: CAWSGTNGLEAFF.

The chain links TRBV30 to TRBJ2-3, with a possible D match to TRBD2 (5 bases). In germline, CDR1 is GTSNPN, CDR2 SVGIG (reference sequence). This CDR3 has 16 amino acids. V lost 0 bases, J lost 2 bases, and 15 bases lay in between. In nucleotides, the CDR3 is TGTGCCTGGAGTGTTGGGCAGGTCGGACTCACAGATACGCAGTATTTT. It yields the protein CAWSVGQVGLTDTQYF.

The rearrangement links TRBV7-9 to TRBJ2-5; D is possibly TRBD1 or TRBD2 (6 bases each). The CDR3 length is 16 residues. Germline CDR1 and CDR2: SEHNR and FQNEAQ (reference sequence). The V gene lost 7 bases and the J gene lost 1 base, with 19 bases spanning the gap. CDR3 residues: CASTSVWRGVQETQYF. The CDR3, as DNA: TGTGCCAGCACCTCGGTCTGGAGGGGGGTCCAAGAGACCCAGTACTTC.

A single count supports this clone. The genes are TRBV9 and TRBJ2-1; 8 bases are a match to TRBD2. The CDR3 runs to 17 residues. CDR1 is SGDLS and CDR2 is YYNGEE in the germline V gene. The V gene end was trimmed by 4 bases and the J gene end by 4 bases; junction bases not matched to a gene: 13. DNA of the CDR3: TGTGCCAGCAGCCTACAGACTAGCGCTCACTTTTACAATGAGCAGTTCTTC. Translated: CASSLQTSAHFYNEQFF.

This clone occurred once. The V gene is TRBV4-2, the J gene TRBJ2-3; 7 bases match TRBD2. The CDR3 is made up of 17 amino acids. CDR1 and CDR2 (germline): LGHNA, YNFKEQ. Trimming at V came to 1 base and at J to 1 base, leaving 8 bases not matched to a gene. CDR3 residues: CASSQVSRAGGTDTQYF. CDR3 nucleotide sequence: TGTGCCAGCAGCCAAGTGTCGCGGGCGGGGGGCACAGATACGCAGTATTTT.